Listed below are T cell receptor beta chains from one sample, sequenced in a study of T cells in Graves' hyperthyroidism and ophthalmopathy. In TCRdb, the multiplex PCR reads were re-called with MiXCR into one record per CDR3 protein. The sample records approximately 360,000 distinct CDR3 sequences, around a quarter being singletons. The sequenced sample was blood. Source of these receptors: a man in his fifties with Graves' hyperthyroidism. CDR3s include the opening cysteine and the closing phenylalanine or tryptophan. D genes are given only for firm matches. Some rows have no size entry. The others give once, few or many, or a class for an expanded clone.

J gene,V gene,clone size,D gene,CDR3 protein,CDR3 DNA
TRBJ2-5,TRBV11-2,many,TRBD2,CASSLGGLAGGGETQYF,TGTGCCAGCAGCTTAGGAGGACTAGCGGGAGGGGGTGAGACCCAGTACTTC
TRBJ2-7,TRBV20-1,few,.,CSARAGVLREQYF,TGCAGTGCTAGAGCGGGGGTCCTACGCGAGCAGTACTTC
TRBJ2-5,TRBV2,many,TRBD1,CASSDRGRGETQYF,TGTGCCAGCAGTGACAGGGGGCGGGGAGAGACCCAGTACTTC
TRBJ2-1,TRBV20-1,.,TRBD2,CSYSTSVSYNEQFF,TGCAGTTATTCCACTAGCGTCTCCTACAATGAGCAGTTCTTC
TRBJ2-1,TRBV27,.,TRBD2,CASRITSGSVNEQFF,TGTGCCAGCAGGATCACTAGCGGGAGTGTAAATGAGCAGTTCTTC
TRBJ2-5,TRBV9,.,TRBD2,CASSWGRGGRETQYF,TGTGCCAGCAGCTGGGGGCGGGGGGGACGAGAGACCCAGTACTTC
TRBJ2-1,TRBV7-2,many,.,CASSQDYYNEQFF,TGTGCCAGCAGTCAGGACTATTACAATGAGCAGTTCTTC
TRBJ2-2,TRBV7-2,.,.,CASSTGAQTGELFF,TGTGCCAGCAGCACCGGGGCACAGACCGGGGAGCTGTTTTTT
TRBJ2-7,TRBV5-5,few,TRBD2,CASSLLAGLYEQYF,TGTGCCAGCAGCTTGTTAGCGGGACTCTACGAGCAGTACTTC
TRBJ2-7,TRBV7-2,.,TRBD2,CASSGQGLAGEAYEQYF,TGTGCCAGCAGCGGACAGGGACTAGCGGGAGAGGCCTACGAGCAGTACTTC
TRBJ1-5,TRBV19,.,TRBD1,CASSTRQGGQPQHF,TGTGCCAGTAGTACCCGTCAGGGGGGGCAGCCCCAGCATTTT
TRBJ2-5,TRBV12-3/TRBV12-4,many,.,CASSLTSKGTQYF,TGTGCCAGCAGTTTAACTAGTAAGGGGACCCAGTACTTC
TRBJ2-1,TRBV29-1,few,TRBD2,CSVRAGGVANEQFF,TGCAGCGTCCGAGCGGGAGGGGTGGCCAATGAGCAGTTCTTC
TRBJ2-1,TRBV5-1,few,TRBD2,CASSLWPAGGPGNEQFF,TGCGCCAGCAGCTTGTGGCCAGCGGGAGGGCCGGGGAATGAGCAGTTCTTC
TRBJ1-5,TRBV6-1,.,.,CASSEEGGGYDQPQHF,TGTGCCAGCAGTGAAGAGGGGGGAGGATACGATCAGCCCCAGCATTTT